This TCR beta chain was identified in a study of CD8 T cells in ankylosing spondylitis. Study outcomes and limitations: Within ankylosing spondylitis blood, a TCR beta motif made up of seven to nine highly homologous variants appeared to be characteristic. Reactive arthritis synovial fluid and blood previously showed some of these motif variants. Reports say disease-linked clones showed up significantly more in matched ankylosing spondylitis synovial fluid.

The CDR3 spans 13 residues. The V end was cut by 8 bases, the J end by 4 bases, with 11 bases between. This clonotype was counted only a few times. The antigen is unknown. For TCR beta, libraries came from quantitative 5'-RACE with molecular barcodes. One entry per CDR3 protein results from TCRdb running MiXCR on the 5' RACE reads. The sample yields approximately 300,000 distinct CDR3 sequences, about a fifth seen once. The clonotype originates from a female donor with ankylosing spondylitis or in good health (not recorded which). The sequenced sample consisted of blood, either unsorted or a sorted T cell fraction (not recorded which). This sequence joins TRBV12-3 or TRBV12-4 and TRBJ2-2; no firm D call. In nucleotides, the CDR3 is TGTGCCAGCCGTCCCACGACCACCGGGGAGCTGTTTTTT. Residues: CASRPTTTGELFF.